These 22 T cell receptor beta chains originate from one sample sequenced in a study of blood T cells in healthy people across ages. The authors ran a second PCR of about 7 to 11 cycles using a sample-barcoded 5' primer and a J-beta primer mix. MiXCR was run by TCRdb on the 5' RACE reads, yielding one entry per CDR3 protein. The sample has roughly 1,700,000 distinct CDR3 sequences; under 30% are singletons. The specimen sequenced was blood. Every receptor here comes from a woman under 40 in good health.

This clonotype was seen ten or more times. The V call is TRBV29-1, the J call TRBJ2-7; 8 positions agree with TRBD1. The CDR3 has 14 residues. In germline, CDR1 is SQVTM, CDR2 ANQGSEA. The V segment lost 2 bases and the J segment 5 bases; nucleotides outside the gene matches: 8. The CDR3 coding sequence is TGCAGCGTTGAACACAGGGGGGCCCCTCACGAGCAGTACTTC. Its translation: CSVEHRGAPHEQYF.

V usage is TRBV20-1 and J usage is TRBJ2-7; D may be TRBD2 (8 bases). The CDR3 consists of 15 residues. Germline CDR1 DFQATT, CDR2 SNEGSKA (reference sequence). V lost 3 bases and J lost 7, with 22 bases in between. CDR3 sequence (DNA): TGCAGTGCTAGCTGGACTAGCAGGGGGTTTAAGGAGCAGTACTTC. Protein sequence: CSASWTSRGFKEQYF.

The V call is TRBV24-1, the J call TRBJ2-1; TRBD2 agrees at 12 bases. V gave up 2 bases and J gave up 8 bases; unmatched junction bases: 6. CDR1 and CDR2 from the germline V gene are KGHDR and SFDVKD. The CDR3 consists of 16 residues. This CDR3 reads CATSDSWLAGGHEQFF. The CDR3 bases are TGTGCCACCAGTGATTCATGGCTAGCGGGGGGGCATGAGCAGTTCTTC.

The sample holds many counts of this clonotype. The DNA for the CDR3 is TGCGCCAGCAGATTACCGGGGGGAGGCTACAATGAGCAGTTCTTC. It is translated as CASRLPGGGYNEQFF. The gene calls are TRBV5-1 and TRBJ2-1, with 7 bases that match TRBD2. CDR1 and CDR2 from the germline V gene are SGHRS and YFSETQ. This CDR3 comprises 15 residues. V lost 5 bases to trimming and J lost 3 bases; unmatched junction nucleotides: 8.

In its sample, this clonotype was seen once. This chain connects TRBV20-1 to TRBJ2-1; weak D call: TRBD2 (6 bases). Germline assignment: CDR1 DFQATT and CDR2 SNEGSKA (reference sequence). The V end lost 1 base, the J end lost 8 bases, and 12 bases lay between the germline ends. The CDR3 totals 13 residues. CDR3 DNA: TGCAGTGCTAGAGCGGGAGTGAGGGATGAGCAGTTCTTC. Amino acids: CSARAGVRDEQFF.

V and J are TRBV20-1 and TRBJ1-5, with 9 bases identical to TRBD1. The CDR3 has 15 amino acids. With V trimmed by 5 bases and J by 1 base, 6 bases remained unmatched. Germline lookup yields CDR1 DFQATT and CDR2 SNEGSKA (reference sequence). In DNA, the CDR3 is TGCAGTGCTGACGACAGGGGGTCGAGCAATCAGCCCCAGCATTTT. This codes for CSADDRGSSNQPQHF.

This rearrangement joins TRBV2 to TRBJ2-2; D might be TRBD2 (5 bases). CDR3 length: 15 amino acids. Trimming removed 0 bases from V and 4 bases from J, with 9 bases in between. CDR1 is SNHLY and CDR2 is FYNNEI in the germline V gene. The CDR3 DNA is TGTGCCAGCAGTGAAGCGCTTCGGGGCACCGGGGAGCTGTTTTTT. Translating gives CASSEALRGTGELFF. The full variable domain, completed using reference TRBV2 and TRBJ2-2, is EPEVTQTPSHQVTQMGQEVILRCVPISNHLYFYWYRQILGQKVEFLVSFYNNEISEKSEIFDDQFSVERPDGSNFTLKIRSTKLEDSAMYFCASSEALRGTGELFFGEGSRLTVL.

The chain carries TRBV7-6 and TRBJ2-1; either TRBD1 or TRBD2 may supply D (6 bases each). The CDR3 contains 15 residues. Trimming took 4 bases from V and 9 from J, leaving 19 bases between them. Germline V gene data show CDR1 as SGHVS and CDR2 as FNYEAQ. The CDR3: CASSSEMSRGGEQFF. Here the CDR3 DNA reads TGTGCCAGCAGCTCCGAAATGAGCAGGGGAGGTGAGCAGTTCTTC.

This clonotype was seen at least ten times. The J gene is TRBJ1-2, the V gene TRBV14, with D unclear. Deletions cut 2 bases from V and 2 bases from J, with 6 bases between. There are 13 residues in the CDR3. CDR1 SGHDN and CDR2 FVKESK come from the germline V gene. CDR3 sequence reads: CASSQSLNYGYTF. Written as DNA, the CDR3 is TGTGCCAGCAGCCAATCCCTAAACTATGGCTACACCTTC. Supplemented by reference TRBV14 and TRBJ1-2, the full variable domain reads EAGVTQFPSHSVIEKGQTVTLRCDPISGHDNLYWYRRVMGKEIKFLLHFVKESKQDESGMPNNRFLAERTGGTYSTLKVQPAELEDSGVYFCASSQSLNYGYTFGSGTRLTVV.

This clonotype was detected a few times. The J gene is TRBJ2-1, the V gene TRBV10-3, with TRBD2 matching over 11 bases. Germline CDR1 and CDR2: ENHRY and SYGVKD. The length of the CDR3 is 13 residues. V lost 8 bases and J lost 7; bases outside the gene matches: 4. The CDR3 DNA reads TGTGCCATCTCGACTAGCGGGGCTAATGAGCAGTTCTTC. Translation gives CAISTSGANEQFF.

Turning to this clonotype: A much larger clone differs by one base, so this may be a read error. This CDR3 fails to terminate in the conserved phenylalanine or tryptophan, so it likely reflects a read error. The chain has TRBV20-1 and TRBJ2-7; TRBD2 agrees at 12 bases. CDR1 and CDR2 from the germline V gene are DFQATT and SNEGSKA (reference sequence). V gave up 5 bases and J gave up 2 bases; unmatched junction bases: 4. This CDR3 contains 14 residues. Written as DNA, the CDR3 is TGCAGTGCTTCGGGACTAGCGGGTGCCTACGAGCAGTACTTA. It encodes CSASGLAGAYEQYL.

This clonotype was observed a few times. This chain joins TRBV18 and TRBJ2-3; no clear D gene. Germline values: CDR1 KGHSH, CDR2 LQKENI. Trimming left V 0 bases short and J 6 bases short, with 7 bases between. This CDR3 comprises 13 residues. The CDR3 coding sequence is TGTGCCAGCTCACCACCCATACGCGATACGCAGTATTTT. Protein product: CASSPPIRDTQYF.

The genes are TRBV9 and TRBJ2-1, with 9 bases identical to TRBD2. With 0 bases clipped from V and 8 bases from J, the junction kept 6 bases outside the gene matches. The germline CDR1 and CDR2 sequences are SGDLS and YYNGEE. This CDR3 contains 15 residues. The DNA of the CDR3 is TGTGCCAGCAGCGTAGGCGGGAGGGCCTCGGATGAGCAGTTCTTC. Amino acids: CASSVGGRASDEQFF.

This clonotype appeared many times. J is TRBJ2-7 and V is TRBV10-3; TRBD1 aligns across 10 bases. The CDR3 is 14 amino acids. Germline V gene lookup returns CDR1 ENHRY and CDR2 SYGVKD. The trim removed 7 bases at V and 4 bases at J, leaving 7 bases unmatched. CDR3 DNA sequence: TGTGCCATCACTGGGGACAGGGGAGTTTACGAGCAGTACTTC. This gives the protein CAITGDRGVYEQYF.

This chain links TRBV7-9 with TRBJ2-7, with TRBD2 matching over 7 bases. CDR1 is SEHNR and CDR2 is FQNEAQ in the germline V gene (reference sequence). After removal of 4 bases from V and 7 bases from J, the junction contained 13 bases not matched to a gene. This CDR3 is 15 amino acids long. The CDR3 sequence is CASSSVRGAGREQYF. CDR3 in DNA: TGTGCCAGCAGCTCCGTGCGCGGCGCCGGGAGGGAGCAGTACTTC.

The chain has TRBV4-2 and TRBJ2-2; 8 bases map to TRBD2. This CDR3 region has 20 residues. Germline-derived CDR1 and CDR2 are LGHNA and YNFKEQ. With 0 bases clipped from V and 1 base from J, the junction kept 13 bases outside the gene matches. CDR3 in amino acids: CASSQDQGRERGWNTGELFF. DNA for the CDR3: TGTGCCAGCAGCCAAGATCAGGGTCGGGAGCGGGGGTGGAACACCGGGGAGCTGTTTTTT.

The chain has TRBV6-5 and TRBJ2-3; 7 bases agree with TRBD1. This CDR3 region has 14 residues. The trim removed 6 bases at V and 4 bases at J, leaving 7 bases unmatched. CDR1 and CDR2 (germline): MNHEY, SVGAGI. The DNA of the CDR3 is TGTGCCAGCAGCCTGGGGACAGTGGCAGATACGCAGTATTTT. This sequence encodes CASSLGTVADTQYF.

This clonotype was seen only a few times. The rearrangement joins TRBV3-1 to TRBJ2-7, with D possibly matching TRBD1 (5 bases). CDR1 and CDR2 from the germline V gene are LGHDT and YNNKEL (reference sequence). V was pared by 6 bases and J by 7 bases, with 13 bases between. The CDR3 totals 12 residues. In nucleotides, the CDR3 is TGTGCCAGCAGGGACATGCTTGGGGAGCAGTACTTC. Its protein is CASRDMLGEQYF.

The V call is TRBV5-1, the J call TRBJ1-1; 7 bases match TRBD1. The germline V gene has CDR1 SGHRS and CDR2 YFSETQ. V lost 4 bases to trimming and J lost 5 bases; unmatched junction nucleotides: 14. This CDR3 region has 16 residues. DNA for the CDR3: TGCGCCAGCAGCACCAGGGACAGCCTCGCAGGGACTGAAGCTTTCTTT. This encodes CASSTRDSLAGTEAFF.

This clonotype was recorded a few times. The chain couples TRBV27 to TRBJ1-6; 9 bases map to TRBD1. Germline CDR1 reads MNHEY; CDR2 reads SMNVEV (reference sequence). The CDR3 has 14 residues. Trimming at V came to 6 bases and at J to 9 bases, leaving 6 bases not matched to a gene. Here the CDR3 DNA reads TGTGCCAGCAGGGCCGGGACAGGGAGTTCACCCCTCCACTTT. Protein: CASRAGTGSSPLHF.

V and J are TRBV3-1 and TRBJ2-5; the match to TRBD2 covers 9 bases. V gave up 4 bases and J gave up 3 bases; unmatched junction bases: 18. This CDR3 region has 19 residues. CDR1 LGHDT and CDR2 YNNKEL come from the germline V gene (reference sequence). Here the CDR3 reads CASSRSGRGGRRSEETQYF. CDR3 sequence (DNA): TGTGCCAGCAGCCGTTCGGGGCGGGGGGGCCGGAGAAGCGAAGAGACCCAGTACTTC.

This clonotype was seen more than once but under ten times. This chain uses TRBV5-1 with TRBJ2-7; 7 bases are a match to TRBD1. In germline, CDR1 is SGHRS, CDR2 YFSETQ. The junction had 9 bases not matched to a gene; V was cut back by 1 base and J by 2 bases. The CDR3 runs to 16 residues. The CDR3 loop reads CASSLQPGQRTYEQYF. CDR3 in DNA: TGCGCCAGCAGCTTGCAACCGGGACAGCGAACCTACGAGCAGTACTTC.